The clone carrying this T cell receptor beta chain was counted a single time. The PCR used 60 Vbeta and 13 Jbeta primers. The protocol was immunoSEQ multiplex PCR, while the TCRdb copy is restricted to in-frame clones and leaves out a portion. In the table there are approximately 170,000 clones, 73% of which are singletons. The data were obtained in a study of cytomegalovirus exposure and HLA in healthy donors. Germline CDR1 reads MNHEY; CDR2 reads SMNVEV (reference sequence). CDR3 length equals 15 residues. With 1 base clipped from V and 6 bases from J, the junction kept 6 bases outside the gene matches.

The sample was PBMCs. The receptor's source is a woman younger than 35 in good health and CMV-seropositive. J is TRBJ1-5 and V is TRBV27, with 7 bases lining up with TRBD1. This CDR3 reads CASSLFGRQGQPQHF. Written as DNA, the CDR3 is TGTGCCAGCAGTTTATTTGGCAGACAGGGTCAGCCCCAGCATTTT.